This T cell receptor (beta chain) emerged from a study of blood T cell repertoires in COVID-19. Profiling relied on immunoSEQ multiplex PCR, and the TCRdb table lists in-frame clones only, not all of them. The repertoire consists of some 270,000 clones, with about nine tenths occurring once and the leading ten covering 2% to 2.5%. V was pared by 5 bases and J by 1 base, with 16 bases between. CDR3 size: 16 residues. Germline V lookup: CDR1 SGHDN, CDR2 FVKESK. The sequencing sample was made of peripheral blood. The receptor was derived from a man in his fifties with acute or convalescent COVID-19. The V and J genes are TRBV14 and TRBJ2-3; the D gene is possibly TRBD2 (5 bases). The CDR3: CASSLLLSGGTDTQYF. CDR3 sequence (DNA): TGTGCCAGCAGCTTACTTCTCTCCGGGGGCACAGATACGCAGTATTTT.